This record concerns one TCR beta chain sequence. TCRdb's copy holds only in-frame clones and misses some; the assay was immunoSEQ multiplex PCR. Of about 220,000 clones in the sample, around 86% are singletons; the top ten hold less than 4.5%. The sample is drawn from a study of blood T cell repertoires in COVID-19. Study in general: The United States, Italy and Spain supplied acute and convalescent COVID-19 samples.

CDR3 length: 15 amino acids. Trimming removed 0 bases from V and 2 bases from J, with 11 bases in between. CDR1 and CDR2 (germline): SGDLS, YYNGEE. Sequencing was carried out using PBMCs or T cells enriched from blood (not recorded which). This TCR was recovered from a woman between 35 and 50 years old with acute COVID-19. This sequence joins TRBV9 and TRBJ1-2; D not resolved. The CDR3 nucleotides are TGTGCCAGCAGCGTAGCTACAGTGTTGAACTATGGCTACACCTTC. Protein sequence: CASSVATVLNYGYTF.